This TCR beta chain was profiled in a study of OX40 agonist ivuxolimab in advanced cancers. Clones were read by immunoSEQ multiplex PCR, and TCRdb kept only the in-frame ones, dropping some. This table holds tens of thousands of clones, less than 85% found once. A history of autoimmune disease or systemic immunosuppression excluded patients. Whole-study results and caveats: At 0.1-3.0 mg/kg, partial responders had clonal expansion among the lowest observed. By week 6 at 0.1 to 3.0 mg/kg, blood CD4+ and CD8+ T cells had expanded clonally.

Comments on this clone: Its antigen is currently unknown.

This clonotype was obtained from an adult with an advanced solid tumor such as melanoma, head and neck, liver or kidney cancer. This material consisted of CD4+ or CD8+ T cells sorted from blood, taken in a trial of the OX40 agonist ivuxolimab.

The CDR3 region is CASSQSQGILGAQHF. DNA of the CDR3: TGCGCCAGCAGCCAATCACAGGGTATCTTGGGGGCCCAGCATTTT. The genes are TRBV4-1 and TRBJ1-5; a possible D gene is TRBD1 (6 bases). This CDR3 has 15 residues. V gave up 2 bases and J gave up 11 bases, with 19 bases separating them. CDR1 is MGHRA and CDR2 is YSYEKL in the germline V gene.